Listed below are T cell receptor beta chains from one sample, sequenced in a study of blood T cell repertoires in COVID-19. Clones were read by immunoSEQ multiplex PCR, and TCRdb kept only the in-frame ones, dropping some. The table has around 190,000 clones, around 80% seen once. The sequenced sample was peripheral blood. The receptor source for this set is a man aged 65-85 years with active or convalescent COVID-19. CDR3s include the opening cysteine and the closing phenylalanine or tryptophan. A D gene is named only where the DNA matches it firmly. The listing skips clone size in some rows; elsewhere it reads once, few, many or a size class.

J,size,D,V,CDR3,DNA
TRBJ1-1,-,TRBD1,TRBV6-5,CASSSRDRGLTEAFF,TGTGCCAGCAGTTCCCGGGACAGGGGGCTTACTGAAGCTTTCTTT
TRBJ1-5,-,TRBD1,TRBV28,CASTSGQLNQPQHF,TGTGCCAGCACCTCGGGACAGTTAAATCAGCCCCAGCATTTT
TRBJ1-1,-,-,TRBV5-1,CASSSTGSTEAFF,TGCGCCAGCAGCTCAACAGGGAGTACTGAAGCTTTCTTT
TRBJ1-2,-,TRBD1,TRBV6-6,CASSKLTGGGNYGYTF,TGTGCCAGCAGCAAACTTACAGGGGGAGGTAACTATGGCTACACCTTC
TRBJ1-4,few,-,TRBV2,CASRVNREKLFF,TGTGCCAGCAGGGTGAACAGGGAAAAACTGTTTTTT
TRBJ2-1,-,TRBD1,TRBV7-9,CASSGQGDNEQFF,TGTGCCAGCAGCGGACAGGGGGACAATGAGCAGTTCTTC
TRBJ1-1,once,TRBD1,TRBV10-1,CASSATGGSTEAFF,TGCGCCAGCAGTGCAACAGGGGGAAGCACTGAAGCTTTCTTT
TRBJ2-4,-,-,TRBV7-9,CASSFSGAKNIQYF,TGTGCCAGCAGCTTTTCAGGGGCCAAAAACATTCAGTACTTC
TRBJ2-7,few,TRBD2,TRBV6-5,CASNRDYAYEQYF,TGTGCCAGCAACCGGGACTATGCCTACGAGCAGTACTTC
TRBJ2-4,-,TRBD1,TRBV29-1,CIINPHETGEDDF,TGCATTATCAACCCGCACGAGACAGGGGAAGATGATTTC
TRBJ2-1,-,-,TRBV3-1/TRBV3-2,CASSPKFDSYNEQFF,TGTGCCAGCAGCCCCAAGTTCGACAGTTACAATGAGCAGTTCTTC
TRBJ1-2,few,-,TRBV5-1,CASSLEQGMVFYGYTF,TGCGCCAGCAGCTTGGAGCAGGGAATGGTGTTCTATGGCTACACCTTC
TRBJ1-4,-,TRBD1,TRBV19,CASLMGQVNEKLFF,TGTGCCAGCCTGATGGGACAGGTTAATGAAAAACTGTTTTTT
TRBJ1-2,-,-,TRBV5-1,CASSLYGNYGYTF,TGCGCCAGCAGCTTGTACGGGAACTATGGCTACACCTTC
TRBJ2-1,-,TRBD2,TRBV2,CASSELAGVDEQFF,TGTGCCAGCAGTGAACTAGCGGGAGTTGATGAGCAGTTCTTC
TRBJ2-7,-,-,TRBV6-2/TRBV6-3,CASSYGTGYHEQYF,TGTGCCAGCAGTTACGGAACAGGCTACCACGAGCAGTACTTC
TRBJ2-3,-,TRBD1,TRBV5-1,CASSPGTGSDTQYF,TGCGCCAGCAGCCCAGGGACAGGGTCGGATACGCAGTATTTT
TRBJ1-6,-,-,TRBV27,CASSFGQLFSPLHF,TGTGCCAGCAGTTTTGGGCAACTGTTTTCACCCCTCCACTTT
TRBJ1-1,-,-,TRBV11-1,CASSLVSNTEAFF,TGTGCCAGCAGCTTAGTCAGTAACACTGAAGCTTTCTTT
TRBJ2-5,-,-,TRBV5-1,CASSLFGGKEETQYF,TGCGCCAGCAGCTTGTTTGGGGGCAAGGAGGAGACCCAGTACTTC